This TCR beta chain was profiled in a study of T cell changes during pregnancy in multiple sclerosis. Clones were read by immunoSEQ multiplex PCR, and TCRdb kept only the in-frame ones, dropping some. The sample shows 91,000 or so clones, 92% of them seen only once. V was clipped by 10 bases and J by 9 bases; unmatched bases: 10. The germline gives CDR1 SNHLY, CDR2 FYNNEI. The CDR3 spans 14 residues. The genes are TRBV2 and TRBJ2-1; TRBD1 aligns across 12 bases. Sequenced material: peripheral blood, taken after pregnancy. The clonotype originates from a female donor with multiple sclerosis, enrolled in a pregnancy study. CDR3 in amino acids: CAIQPGQGAGEQFF. The CDR3 DNA is TGTGCCATACAGCCGGGACAGGGGGCCGGTGAGCAGTTCTTC.